A selection of T cell receptor beta chains follows, all from one sample in a study of glioma-infiltrating T cells after dendritic cell vaccination. Clones were read by immunoSEQ multiplex PCR, and TCRdb kept only the in-frame ones, dropping some. The sample includes around 83,000 clones, 85% of them seen just once. The specimen was blood, collected after dendritic cell vaccination. All receptors come from a human donor with glioblastoma. Both conserved end residues are part of each CDR3.

j_gene: TRBJ1-4; v_gene: TRBV5-1; CDR3aa: CASSLAGATNEKLFF
j_gene: TRBJ1-1; v_gene: TRBV28; CDR3aa: CASAQRVTEAFF
j_gene: TRBJ1-3; v_gene: TRBV2; CDR3aa: CASKQLNTIYF
j_gene: TRBJ2-7; v_gene: TRBV6-1; CDR3aa: CASLRRGGEQYF
j_gene: TRBJ2-7; v_gene: TRBV7-2; CDR3aa: CASSLASSGATYEQYF
j_gene: TRBJ2-7; v_gene: TRBV18; CDR3aa: CASSPRTSGRTYEQYF
j_gene: TRBJ1-4; v_gene: TRBV2; CDR3aa: CASSQRGAVNEKLFF
j_gene: TRBJ2-1; v_gene: TRBV27; CDR3aa: CASSPGTGGWEQFF
j_gene: TRBJ2-7; v_gene: TRBV27; CDR3aa: CASRLQPGLATFEQYF
j_gene: TRBJ2-7; v_gene: TRBV20-1; CDR3aa: CSAAPAGEQYF
j_gene: TRBJ1-5; v_gene: TRBV5-4; CDR3aa: CASSSPNQPQHF
j_gene: TRBJ1-2; v_gene: TRBV19; CDR3aa: CASTMGVYGYTF
j_gene: TRBJ2-4; v_gene: TRBV7-9; CDR3aa: CASSLAGTGDLHF
j_gene: TRBJ1-4; v_gene: TRBV15; CDR3aa: CATSRKTTGSDEKLFF
j_gene: TRBJ2-1; v_gene: TRBV21-1; CDR3aa: CASFNNEQFF
j_gene: TRBJ1-1; v_gene: TRBV2; CDR3aa: CASSDHGGESTEAFF
j_gene: TRBJ2-5; v_gene: TRBV2; CDR3aa: CASTRGGQETQYF
j_gene: TRBJ2-5; v_gene: TRBV11-2; CDR3aa: CASSSGTGQETQYF
j_gene: TRBJ2-2; v_gene: TRBV5-6; CDR3aa: CASSSGLAGDTGELFF
j_gene: TRBJ2-7; v_gene: TRBV5-1; CDR3aa: CASSPWTSGTYEQYF
j_gene: TRBJ1-1; v_gene: TRBV6-5; CDR3aa: CASSYDGRANTEAFF
j_gene: TRBJ2-3; v_gene: TRBV18; CDR3aa: CASSPGQGGADTQYF
j_gene: TRBJ1-2; v_gene: TRBV27; CDR3aa: CASSSDRAFGANYGYTF
j_gene: TRBJ1-2; v_gene: TRBV9; CDR3aa: CASSVGTGYGYTF
j_gene: TRBJ2-3; v_gene: TRBV6-5; CDR3aa: CASSYSGQTDTQYF
j_gene: TRBJ1-5; v_gene: TRBV19; CDR3aa: CASSGTGSGNQPQHF
j_gene: TRBJ2-3; v_gene: TRBV7-7; CDR3aa: CASSLTGGTDTQYF
j_gene: TRBJ2-1; v_gene: TRBV9; CDR3aa: CASSDAGSSYNEQFF
j_gene: TRBJ1-6; v_gene: TRBV27; CDR3aa: CASSFAQVLPLHF
j_gene: TRBJ2-1; v_gene: TRBV15; CDR3aa: CATSRDQTTGRNEQFF
j_gene: TRBJ1-2; v_gene: TRBV13; CDR3aa: CASSSDRNYGYTF
j_gene: TRBJ1-6; v_gene: TRBV2; CDR3aa: CASSEAGRGNSPLHF
j_gene: TRBJ1-4; v_gene: TRBV7-9; CDR3aa: CASSFRTDNEKLFF